This T cell receptor (beta chain) was captured by sequencing in a study of cytomegalovirus exposure and HLA in healthy donors. Primers for the PCR totalled 60 Vbeta and 13 Jbeta. Assay: immunoSEQ multiplex PCR; the TCRdb copy retains only in-frame clones and omits some. The sample holds over 150,000 clones; 77% are singletons and the top ten take approximately 1.3%. V lost 4 bases, J lost 2 bases, and 17 bases lay in between. Germline V lookup: CDR1 SGHNT, CDR2 YYREEE (reference sequence). The CDR3 length is 16 residues. The sample taken for sequencing was PBMCs. The TCR was taken from a young woman in good health and CMV-seropositive. The rearrangement uses TRBV5-4 and TRBJ2-3, with TRBD2 as a possible D gene (7 bases). In DNA, the CDR3 is TGTGCCAGCAGCAGGGGGAGGCGGGAGAACACAGATACGCAGTATTTT. Translating it yields CASSRGRRENTDTQYF.